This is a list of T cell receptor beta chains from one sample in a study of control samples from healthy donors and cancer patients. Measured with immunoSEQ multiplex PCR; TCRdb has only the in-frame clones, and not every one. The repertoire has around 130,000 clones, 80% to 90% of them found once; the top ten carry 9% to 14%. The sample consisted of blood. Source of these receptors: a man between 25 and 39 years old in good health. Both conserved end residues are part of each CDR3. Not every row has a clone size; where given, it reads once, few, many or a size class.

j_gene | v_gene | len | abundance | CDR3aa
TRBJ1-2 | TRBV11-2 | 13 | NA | CASSLGIVGGYTF
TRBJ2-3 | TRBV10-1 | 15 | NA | CASSEGQGYTDTQYF
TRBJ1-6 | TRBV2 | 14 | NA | CASRARQQFSPLHF
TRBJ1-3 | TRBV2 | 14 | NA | CASSDPSSGNTIYF
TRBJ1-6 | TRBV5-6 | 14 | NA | CASSLAGSNSPLHF
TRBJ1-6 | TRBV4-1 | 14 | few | CASSRRAGDSPLHF
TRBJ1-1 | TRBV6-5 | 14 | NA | CASNVVEITAEAFF
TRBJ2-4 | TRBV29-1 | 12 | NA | CSVEGGGNIQYF
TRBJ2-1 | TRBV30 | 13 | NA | CAWSVLTGDEQFF
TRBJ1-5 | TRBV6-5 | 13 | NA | CASRTNSNQPQHF
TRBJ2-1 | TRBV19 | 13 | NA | CASSIGIGNEQFF
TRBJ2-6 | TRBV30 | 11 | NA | CAWSASNVLTF
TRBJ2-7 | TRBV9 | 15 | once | CASSSSELSSYEQYF
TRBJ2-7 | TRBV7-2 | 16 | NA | CASSLGSGAGSYEQYF
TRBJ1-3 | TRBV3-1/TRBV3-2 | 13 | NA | CASAKGTGNTIYF
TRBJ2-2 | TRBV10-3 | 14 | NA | CAIMGQGAGGELFF
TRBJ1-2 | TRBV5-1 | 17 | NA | CASSDEGTGNDGDGYTF
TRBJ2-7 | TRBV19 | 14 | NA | CASSNLGRSYEQYF
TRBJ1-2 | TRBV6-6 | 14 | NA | CASRSRGEDYGYTF
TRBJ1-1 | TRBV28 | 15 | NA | CASRPGTPMNTEAFF
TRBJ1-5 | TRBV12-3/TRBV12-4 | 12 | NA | CASSLPNQPQHF
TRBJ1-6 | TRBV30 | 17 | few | CAWSVKPFGQANSPLHF
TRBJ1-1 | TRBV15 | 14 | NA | CATRGTGTNTEAFF
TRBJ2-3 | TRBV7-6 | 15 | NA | CASSLQTGGTDTQYF
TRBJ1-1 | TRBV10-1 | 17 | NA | CASSDSVGTDVNTEAFF
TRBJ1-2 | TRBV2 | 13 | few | CASRASTNYGYTF
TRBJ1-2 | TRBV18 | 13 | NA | CASSSGQDYGYTF
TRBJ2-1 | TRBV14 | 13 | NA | CASSQTAYNEQFF
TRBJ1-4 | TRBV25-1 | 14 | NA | CASSQTGTSEKLFF
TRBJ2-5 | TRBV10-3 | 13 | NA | CAISLLAAETQYF
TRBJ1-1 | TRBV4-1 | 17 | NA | CASSQGQGAPVKTEAFF
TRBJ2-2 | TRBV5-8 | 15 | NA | CASSLIGMNTGELFF
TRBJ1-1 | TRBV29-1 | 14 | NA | CSVESQAGITEAFF
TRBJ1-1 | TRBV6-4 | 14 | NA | CASSEGQGAAEAFF
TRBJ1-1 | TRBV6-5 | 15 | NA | CASSYSRTANTEAFF
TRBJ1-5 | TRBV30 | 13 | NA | CAWSGQGNQPQHF
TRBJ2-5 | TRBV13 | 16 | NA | CASSSAGISLQETQYF
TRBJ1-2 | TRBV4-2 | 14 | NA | CASSPGQGNYGYTF
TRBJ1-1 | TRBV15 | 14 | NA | CATSRGGSGTEAFF
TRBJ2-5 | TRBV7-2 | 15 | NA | CASRAGGQGRETQYF
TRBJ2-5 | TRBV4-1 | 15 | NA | CASSQGRGGEETQYF
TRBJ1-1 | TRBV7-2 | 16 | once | CASSSPQGRGNTEAFF
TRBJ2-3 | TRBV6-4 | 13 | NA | CASSDGSTDTQYF
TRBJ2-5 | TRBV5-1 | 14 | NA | CASSSGQDQETQYF
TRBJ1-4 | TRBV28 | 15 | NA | CASSADRPTNEKLFF
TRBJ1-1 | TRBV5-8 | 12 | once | CASSLAGREAFF
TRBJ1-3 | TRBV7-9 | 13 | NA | CASSFERTGTIYF
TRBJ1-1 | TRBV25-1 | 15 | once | CASSEPGVMNTEAFF
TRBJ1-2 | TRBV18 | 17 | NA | CASSPRRPDRGHDGYTF
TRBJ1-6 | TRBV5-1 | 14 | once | CASSLVRVNSPLHF
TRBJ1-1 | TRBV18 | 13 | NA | CASSARGAGEAFF
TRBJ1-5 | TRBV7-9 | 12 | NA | CASSLREQPQHF
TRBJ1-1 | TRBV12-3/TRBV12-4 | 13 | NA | CASSLGGRVKAFF
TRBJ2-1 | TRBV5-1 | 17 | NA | CASSLDGRQSSYNEQFF
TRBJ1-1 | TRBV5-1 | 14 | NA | CASSPDRVYTEAFF
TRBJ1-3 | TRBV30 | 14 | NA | CAWSVGFSGNTIYF
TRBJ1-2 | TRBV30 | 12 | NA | CAWSLGNYGYTF
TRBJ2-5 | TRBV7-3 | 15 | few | CASSLTFGPQETQYF
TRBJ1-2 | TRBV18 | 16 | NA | CASSPFQGPGQDGYTF